Listed here are 5 T cell receptor beta chains from one sample, sequenced in a study of blood T cell repertoires in COVID-19 (dated by TCRdb to 2018 to 2021). The receptor library was made with the immunoSEQ multiplex PCR assay. TCRdb provides this immuneACCESS table in a form limited to in-frame rearrangements. Some clones are lacking; in checked studies, under half of them reflect an unresolved V gene, and why the rest are absent is not known. This sample gives roughly 30,000 clones in total; around 85% of them show up just once. The ten largest clones add up to about 14% of the sample. Sequencing was performed on peripheral blood. The origin of the receptors is a human donor with acute or convalescent COVID-19. The donor label of this sample is uncertain.

The chain couples TRBV7-2 to TRBJ1-2, with D possibly TRBD1 on 5 matching bases. Trimming shortened V by 1 base and J by 7 bases, and 16 bases separated the two germline ends. The germline gives CDR1 SGHTA, CDR2 FQGNSA. This CDR3 is built from 15 residues. CDR3 region: CASSLEFSGGSGYTF. The CDR3 nucleotides are TGTGCCAGCAGCTTAGAATTTTCCGGGGGGAGTGGCTACACCTTC.

V usage is TRBV7-9 and J usage is TRBJ2-1; 7 nucleotides align to TRBD2. CDR3 length equals 15 residues. V gave up 2 bases and J gave up 8 bases; unmatched junction bases: 9. The germline CDR1 and CDR2 sequences are SEHNR and FQNEAQ (reference sequence). Here the CDR3 reads CASSLRAGVSYEQFF. DNA for the CDR3: TGTGCCAGCAGCTTAAGGGCGGGAGTTTCATATGAGCAGTTCTTC.

The chain couples TRBV7-3 to TRBJ1-6; tentative D call: TRBD1 (5 bases). The CDR3 runs 13 residues. Germline V CDR1 and CDR2: SGHTA, FQGTGA. The V end lost 5 bases, the J end lost 11 bases, and 13 bases lay between the germline ends. CDR3 coding DNA: TGTGCCAGCAGCCTTGCGGGGGGGACACCCCTCCACTTT. Encoded protein: CASSLAGGTPLHF.

The rearrangement links TRBV19 to TRBJ2-1; TRBD2 is a possible D gene (6 bases). Per the germline V gene, CDR1 is LNHDA and CDR2 is SQIVND (reference sequence). V was cut by 3 bases and J by 4 bases, with 10 bases left in between. The CDR3 consists of 14 residues. CDR3 nucleotides: TGTGCCAGTAGTATTAGCGGACCATACAATGAGCAGTTCTTC. This gives the protein CASSISGPYNEQFF.

The chain is built from TRBV2 and TRBJ2-3; 8 positions match TRBD1. CDR1 is SNHLY, CDR2 FYNNEI, per germline. Trimming cost V 7 bases and J 5 bases; bases outside gene matches: 8. The CDR3 runs 14 residues. Here the CDR3 DNA reads TGTGCCAGCACCGAGGACAGGGCGGGAGATACGCAGTATTTT. This encodes CASTEDRAGDTQYF. Complete variable domain (other parts from reference TRBV2 and TRBJ2-3): EPEVTQTPSHQVTQMGQEVILRCVPISNHLYFYWYRQILGQKVEFLVSFYNNEISEKSEIFDDQFSVERPDGSNFTLKIRSTKLEDSAMYFCASTEDRAGDTQYFGPGTRLTVL.